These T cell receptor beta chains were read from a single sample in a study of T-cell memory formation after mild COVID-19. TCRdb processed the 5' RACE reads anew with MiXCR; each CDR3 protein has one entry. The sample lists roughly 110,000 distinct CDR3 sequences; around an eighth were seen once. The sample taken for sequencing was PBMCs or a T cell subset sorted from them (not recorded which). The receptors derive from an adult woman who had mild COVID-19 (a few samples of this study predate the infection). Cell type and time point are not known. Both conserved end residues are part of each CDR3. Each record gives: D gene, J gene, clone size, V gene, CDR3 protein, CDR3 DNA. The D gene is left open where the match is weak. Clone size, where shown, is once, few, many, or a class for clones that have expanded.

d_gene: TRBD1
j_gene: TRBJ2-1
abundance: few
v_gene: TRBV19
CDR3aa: CASSIEPTGGSYNEQFF
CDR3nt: TGTGCCAGTAGTATAGAACCGACAGGGGGATCCTACAATGAGCAGTTCTTC

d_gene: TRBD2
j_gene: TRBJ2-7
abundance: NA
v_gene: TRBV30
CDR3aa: CAWSKGGDEQYF
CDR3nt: TGTGCCTGGAGTAAGGGAGGGGACGAGCAGTACTTC

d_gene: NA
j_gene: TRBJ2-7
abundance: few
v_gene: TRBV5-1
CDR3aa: CASSARDGSSYEQYF
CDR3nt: TGCGCCAGCAGCGCCCGGGACGGATCCTCCTACGAGCAGTACTTC

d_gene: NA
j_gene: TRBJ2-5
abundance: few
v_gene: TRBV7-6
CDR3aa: CASSLAPRDQYF
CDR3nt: TGTGCCAGCAGCTTAGCCCCCCGGGACCAGTACTTC

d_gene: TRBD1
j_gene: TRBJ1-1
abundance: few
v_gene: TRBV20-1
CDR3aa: CSARTETGADTEAFF
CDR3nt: TGCAGTGCTAGGACGGAGACAGGGGCTGACACTGAAGCTTTCTTT

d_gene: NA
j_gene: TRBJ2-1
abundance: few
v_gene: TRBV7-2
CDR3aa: CASSLEGTSWGEQFF
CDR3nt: TGTGCCAGCAGCTTAGAGGGCACATCGTGGGGTGAGCAGTTCTTC

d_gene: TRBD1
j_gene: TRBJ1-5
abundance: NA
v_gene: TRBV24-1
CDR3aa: CATSDSTGTTSNQPQHF
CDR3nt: TGTGCCACCAGTGACTCGACAGGGACCACTAGCAATCAGCCCCAGCATTTT

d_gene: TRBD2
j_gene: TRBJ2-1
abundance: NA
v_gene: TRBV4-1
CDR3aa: CASSPAGMAVNEQFF
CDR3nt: TGCGCCAGCAGCCCAGCGGGGATGGCTGTCAATGAGCAGTTCTTC

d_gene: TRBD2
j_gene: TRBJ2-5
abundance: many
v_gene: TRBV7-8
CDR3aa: CASSPPGGRETQYF
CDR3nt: TGTGCCAGCAGCCCGCCGGGGGGGCGAGAGACCCAGTACTTC

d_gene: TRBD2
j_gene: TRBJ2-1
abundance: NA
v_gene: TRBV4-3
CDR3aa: CASSQTSGRAYNEQFF
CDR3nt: TGCGCCAGCAGCCAGACTAGCGGGAGGGCCTACAATGAGCAGTTCTTC

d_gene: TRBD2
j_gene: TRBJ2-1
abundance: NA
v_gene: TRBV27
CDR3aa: CASSFPSGASYNEQFF
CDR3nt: TGTGCCAGCAGTTTCCCGAGCGGGGCATCCTACAATGAGCAGTTCTTC

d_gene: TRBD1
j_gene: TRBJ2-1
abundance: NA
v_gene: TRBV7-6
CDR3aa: CVSSADRGVDEQFF
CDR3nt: TGTGTCAGCAGCGCGGACAGGGGGGTGGATGAGCAGTTCTTC

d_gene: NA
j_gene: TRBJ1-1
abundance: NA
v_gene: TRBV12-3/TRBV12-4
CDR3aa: CASSFRRFEAFF
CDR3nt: TGTGCCAGCAGTTTCCGACGGTTTGAAGCTTTCTTT

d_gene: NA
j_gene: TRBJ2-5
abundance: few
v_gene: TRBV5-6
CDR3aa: CASSLAGRGVRSETQYF
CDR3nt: TGTGCCAGCAGCTTGGCGGGTCGAGGGGTCCGATCGGAGACCCAGTACTTC

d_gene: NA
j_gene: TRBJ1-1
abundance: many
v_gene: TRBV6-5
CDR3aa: CASSYSLTRDAEAFF
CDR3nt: TGTGCCAGCAGTTATTCCTTGACCCGGGACGCTGAAGCTTTCTTT

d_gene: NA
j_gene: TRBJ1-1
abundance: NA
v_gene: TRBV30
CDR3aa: CAWSVAVNTEAFF
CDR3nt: TGTGCCTGGAGTGTTGCTGTGAACACTGAAGCTTTCTTT

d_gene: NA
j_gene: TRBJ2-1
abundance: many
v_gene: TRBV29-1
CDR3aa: CSGIDGSSYNEQFF
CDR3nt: TGCAGCGGGATCGACGGAAGCTCCTACAATGAGCAGTTCTTC

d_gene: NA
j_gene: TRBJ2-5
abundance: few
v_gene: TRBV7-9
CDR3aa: CASSLGDFGETQYF
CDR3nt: TGTGCCAGCAGCTTAGGGGATTTCGGAGAGACCCAGTACTTC

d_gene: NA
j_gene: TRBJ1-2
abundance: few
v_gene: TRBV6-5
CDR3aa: CASSYSGGPNYGYTF
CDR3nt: TGTGCCAGCAGTTACTCGGGGGGCCCAAACTATGGCTACACCTTC

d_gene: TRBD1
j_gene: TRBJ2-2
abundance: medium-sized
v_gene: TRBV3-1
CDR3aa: CASSPRTGDTGELFF
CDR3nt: TGTGCCAGCAGCCCCCGGACAGGGGACACCGGGGAGCTGTTTTTT

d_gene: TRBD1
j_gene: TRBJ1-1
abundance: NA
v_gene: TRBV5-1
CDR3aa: CASSLVVGTETEAFF
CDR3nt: TGCGCCAGCAGCTTGGTCGTAGGGACAGAAACTGAAGCTTTCTTT

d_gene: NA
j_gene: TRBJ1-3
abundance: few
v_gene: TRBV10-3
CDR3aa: CAISAGDSGNTIYF
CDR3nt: TGTGCCATCAGTGCGGGGGACTCTGGAAACACCATATATTTT